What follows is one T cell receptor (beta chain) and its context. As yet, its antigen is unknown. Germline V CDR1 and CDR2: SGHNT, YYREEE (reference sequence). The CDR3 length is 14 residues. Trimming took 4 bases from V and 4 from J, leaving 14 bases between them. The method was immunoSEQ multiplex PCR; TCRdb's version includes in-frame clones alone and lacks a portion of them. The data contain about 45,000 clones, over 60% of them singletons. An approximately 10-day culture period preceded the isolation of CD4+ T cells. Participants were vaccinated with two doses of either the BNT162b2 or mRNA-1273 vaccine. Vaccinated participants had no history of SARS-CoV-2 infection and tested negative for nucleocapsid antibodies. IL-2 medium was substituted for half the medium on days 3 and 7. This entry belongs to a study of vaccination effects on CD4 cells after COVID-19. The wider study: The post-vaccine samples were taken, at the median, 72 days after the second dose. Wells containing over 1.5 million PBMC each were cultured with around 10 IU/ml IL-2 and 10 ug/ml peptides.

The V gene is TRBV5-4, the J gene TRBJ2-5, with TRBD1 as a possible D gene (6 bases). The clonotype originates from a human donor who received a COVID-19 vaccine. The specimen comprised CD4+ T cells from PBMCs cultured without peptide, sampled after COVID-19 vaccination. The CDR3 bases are TGTGCCAGCAGCATCCGGACAGAACGAGAGACCCAGTACTTC. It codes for CASSIRTERETQYF. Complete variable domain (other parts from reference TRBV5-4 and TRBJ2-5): ETGVTQSPTHLIKTRGQQVTLRCSSQSGHNTVSWYQQALGQGPQFIFQYYREEENGRGNFPPRFSGLQFPNYSSELNVNALELDDSALYLCASSIRTERETQYFGPGTRLLVL.